This TCR beta chain derives from a study of T cell responses to AZD1222 COVID-19 vaccine. Remarks on this clone: The antigen is undetermined.

The CDR3 loop spans 13 amino acids. In germline, CDR1 is ENHRY, CDR2 SYGVKD. The V end lost 3 bases, the J end lost 2 bases, and 7 bases lay between the germline ends. Sequenced by immunoSEQ multiplex PCR; TCRdb stores in-frame clones only, minus some. The sample consists of 90,000 to 150,000 clones, approximately 90% of them appearing once. Study-wide results and caveats: Baseline seropositives among AZD1222 recipients totaled only five or six.

The chain employs TRBV10-3 and TRBJ1-2; D ambiguous. The TCR sequence derives from an adult who received the AZD1222 COVID-19 vaccine. The sequencing here drew on peripheral blood, taken 28 days after the second AZD1222 dose. The CDR3 region has the DNA TGTGCCATCAGTGAAGTCGGAAACTATGGCTACACCTTC. Its translation: CAISEVGNYGYTF.